Listed below are T cell receptor beta chains from one sample, sequenced in a study of T cell clonotyping in hematopoietic cell transplantation. Repertoires were generated with immunoSEQ multiplex PCR, while TCRdb's copy carries only in-frame clones and drops some. The sample holds fewer than 100,000 clones, 90% to 97% seen once. Material: peripheral blood mononuclear cells, obtained before stem cell transplant. These receptors all stem from a woman aged 50 to 60 with acute myeloid leukemia. Some clones in this sample may be carry-over from other donors' samples. The CDR3 runs from the conserved cysteine through the conserved F or W. The D gene is left open where the match is weak. Rows give clone size only sometimes, using once, few, many, or a class for an expanded clone.

TRBJ2-7	.	TRBV28	.	CASSLGGESYEQYF	TGTGCCAGCAGTTTAGGAGGGGAGTCCTACGAGCAGTACTTC
TRBJ2-4	TRBD1	TRBV4-1	once	CASSQGGTQGDIQYF	TGCGCCAGCAGCCAAGGGGGAACTCAGGGGGACATTCAGTACTTC
TRBJ1-2	.	TRBV7-2	once	CASSLSRERGYTF	TGTGCCAGCAGCTTATCGAGGGAGAGGGGCTACACCTTC
TRBJ2-2	.	TRBV5-1	.	CASRTGELFF	TGCGCCAGCAGGACCGGGGAGCTGTTTTTT
TRBJ2-7	.	TRBV9	.	CASSAGQRGLGGQYF	TGTGCCAGCAGCGCCGGACAGAGGGGACTTGGTGGGCAGTACTTC
TRBJ2-7	.	TRBV30	.	CAWARGAYEQYF	TGTGCCTGGGCCAGGGGGGCCTACGAGCAGTACTTC
TRBJ1-1	.	TRBV27	.	CASSYDTLNTEAFF	TGTGCCAGCAGCTATGACACTTTGAACACTGAAGCTTTCTTT
TRBJ2-7	.	TRBV27	.	CASSLRGYEQYF	TGTGCCAGCAGTTTAAGGGGCTACGAGCAGTACTTC
TRBJ1-1	TRBD1	TRBV11-3	.	CASSLRTGRDTEAFF	TGTGCCAGCAGCCTTCGGACAGGGCGGGACACTGAAGCTTTCTTT
TRBJ1-4	TRBD1	TRBV30	.	CAWSSGQGNEKLFF	TGTGCCTGGAGTTCGGGACAGGGGAACGAAAAACTGTTTTTT
TRBJ2-7	.	TRBV19	.	CASSIDRDYEQYF	TGTGCCAGTAGTATAGATCGGGACTACGAGCAGTACTTC
TRBJ1-5	TRBD1	TRBV2	.	CASTRGMDNQPQHF	TGTGCCAGCACCAGGGGGATGGACAATCAGCCCCAGCATTTT
TRBJ2-3	.	TRBV7-9	.	CASSLAALGTDTQYF	TGTGCCAGCAGCTTAGCGGCCCTTGGCACAGATACGCAGTATTTT
TRBJ2-7	.	TRBV11-2	.	CASSLRHSSEQYF	TGTGCCAGCAGCTTACGACACAGCTCCGAGCAGTACTTC
TRBJ2-3	.	TRBV30	.	CAWSGMDTQYF	TGTGCCTGGAGTGGAATGGATACGCAGTATTTT
TRBJ2-2	.	TRBV1	.	CTSSQDRDSENTGELFF	TGCACCAGCAGCCAAGATCGGGATAGCGAGAACACCGGGGAGCTGTTTTTT
TRBJ2-7	.	TRBV10-3	.	CAISEVAGSGQYF	TGTGCCATCAGCGAAGTCGCAGGAAGTGGGCAGTACTTC
TRBJ2-7	.	TRBV7-3	.	CASSLFVGAPYEQYF	TGTGCCAGCAGCTTATTTGTAGGGGCCCCCTACGAGCAGTACTTC
TRBJ2-7	TRBD1	TRBV28	.	CASSLPRGQPGAEQYF	TGTGCCAGCAGTCTCCCAAGGGGACAGCCCGGAGCCGAGCAGTACTTC
TRBJ1-2	TRBD1	TRBV30	.	CAWSVQGDYGYTF	TGTGCCTGGAGTGTTCAGGGGGACTATGGCTACACCTTC
TRBJ2-7	TRBD1	TRBV4-1	once	CASSPTGVEQYF	TGCGCCAGCAGCCCAACAGGGGTCGAGCAGTACTTC
TRBJ2-2	.	TRBV5-6	.	CASSSRTGELFF	TGTGCCAGCAGCTCGCGCACCGGGGAGCTGTTTTTT
TRBJ1-2	.	TRBV2	once	CASSVDRNYGYTF	TGTGCCAGCAGCGTTGACAGAAACTATGGCTACACCTTC
TRBJ2-5	TRBD2	TRBV29-1	.	CSVAGGLAEETQYF	TGCAGCGTCGCGGGGGGACTAGCGGAAGAGACCCAGTACTTC
TRBJ1-2	TRBD1	TRBV30	.	CAWRNRGDGYTF	TGTGCCTGGAGAAACAGGGGAGATGGCTACACCTTC
TRBJ1-1	.	TRBV29-1	.	CSVPAGSNMNTEAFF	TGCAGCGTTCCCGCAGGGAGCAACATGAACACTGAAGCTTTCTTT
TRBJ2-5	.	TRBV12-5	.	CASSAGQETQYF	TGTGCTAGTAGCGCGGGACAAGAGACCCAGTACTTC
TRBJ2-1	.	TRBV11-2	.	CASSSRAGTEQFF	TGTGCCAGCAGTTCCCGAGCAGGCACTGAGCAGTTCTTC
TRBJ2-5	.	TRBV14	.	CASSQEKGSGRPGRETQYF	TGTGCCAGCAGCCAAGAAAAAGGAAGCGGGCGACCCGGAAGAGAGACCCAGTACTTC
TRBJ2-2	.	TRBV1	.	CTSVTQGPEVPGELFF	TGCACCAGCGTCACTCAGGGGCCCGAGGTCCCCGGGGAGCTGTTTTTT
TRBJ1-1	TRBD1	TRBV6-1	.	CASTGQGESGTEAFF	TGTGCCAGCACCGGACAGGGGGAGTCGGGCACTGAAGCTTTCTTT
TRBJ1-4	TRBD1	TRBV4-1	.	CASSLDRDPTNEKLFF	TGCGCCAGCAGCCTAGACAGGGACCCAACTAATGAAAAACTGTTTTTT
TRBJ1-1	TRBD1	TRBV7-8	.	CASSLGTGGNTEAFF	TGTGCCAGCAGCTTAGGGACAGGGGGGAACACTGAAGCTTTCTTT
TRBJ1-2	.	TRBV25-1	.	CASSESYGYTF	TGTGCCAGCAGTGAAAGTTATGGCTACACCTTC
TRBJ2-1	.	TRBV2	.	CASSTSERVYNEQFF	TGTGCCAGCAGTACTTCAGAGAGGGTCTACAATGAGCAGTTCTTC
TRBJ2-3	.	TRBV6-5	once	CASSYTTSSTDTQYF	TGTGCCAGCAGTTACACGACTTCTAGCACAGATACGCAGTATTTT
TRBJ2-3	TRBD2	TRBV5-1	.	CASSLERGDSDTQYF	TGCGCCAGCAGCTTGGAGCGGGGGGATTCAGATACGCAGTATTTT
TRBJ1-2	TRBD1	TRBV27	.	CASSGRPGTGHGYTF	TGTGCCAGCAGTGGCCGACCCGGGACAGGGCATGGCTACACCTTC
TRBJ2-2	TRBD2	TRBV11-2	.	CATGLAGVAGELFF	TGTGCCACCGGCCTAGCGGGGGTTGCCGGGGAGCTGTTTTTT
TRBJ2-3	TRBD2	TRBV11-2	once	CASKPGLVYLNTQYF	TGTGCCAGCAAACCGGGACTAGTGTATTTAAATACGCAGTATTTT
TRBJ2-7	TRBD2	TRBV27	.	CASSPLAGEGYEQYF	TGTGCCAGCAGTCCTTTAGCGGGAGAGGGCTACGAGCAGTACTTC
TRBJ2-3	.	TRBV5-1	.	CASSLSMMRDTQYF	TGCGCCAGCAGCTTGAGTATGATGAGAGATACGCAGTATTTT
TRBJ1-1	TRBD1	TRBV6-5	.	CASSRQGWNTEAFF	TGTGCCAGCAGCCGACAGGGATGGAACACTGAAGCTTTCTTT
TRBJ2-3	TRBD2	TRBV10-3	.	CAIRGSGNTDTQYF	TGTGCCATCAGAGGCAGCGGGAACACAGATACGCAGTATTTT
TRBJ1-1	.	TRBV11-2	.	CASSFPGLNTEAFF	TGTGCCAGCAGCTTCCCCGGATTGAACACTGAAGCTTTCTTT
TRBJ1-1	.	TRBV25-1	.	CASSGQMNTEAFF	TGTGCCAGCAGTGGACAGATGAACACTGAAGCTTTCTTT
TRBJ2-1	.	TRBV5-1	.	CASSLALQGGGSVYNEQFF	TGCGCCAGCAGCTTGGCCCTACAGGGTGGAGGGAGTGTTTACAATGAGCAGTTCTTC
TRBJ1-1	TRBD1	TRBV4-2	.	CASSQGDRGNTEAFF	TGTGCCAGCAGCCAGGGGGACAGGGGCAACACTGAAGCTTTCTTT
TRBJ1-5	.	TRBV19	.	CASSIGRGRQPQHF	TGTGCCAGTAGTATAGGGAGGGGTAGACAGCCCCAGCATTTT
TRBJ2-4	.	TRBV11-2	.	CASSHSRQGPTKNIQYF	TGTGCCAGCAGCCATTCACGCCAGGGGCCGACCAAAAACATTCAGTACTTC
TRBJ1-1	.	TRBV27	once	CASSARTGTEAFF	TGTGCCAGCAGTGCACGGACTGGGACTGAAGCTTTCTTT
TRBJ1-2	.	TRBV6-1	.	CASRELSYAGYTF	TGTGCCAGCAGAGAACTCTCCTATGCTGGCTACACCTTC
TRBJ1-2	TRBD1	TRBV4-2	.	CASSQAPGQFLHGYTF	TGTGCCAGCAGCCAAGCTCCGGGACAGTTCCTCCATGGCTACACCTTC
TRBJ1-5	TRBD1	TRBV6-5	.	CASSWGQTYQPQHF	TGTGCCAGCAGTTGGGGACAGACATATCAGCCCCAGCATTTT